This is a list of T cell receptor beta chains from one sample in a study of T cell repertoires in aging, cancer and after chemotherapy. MiXCR, applied by TCRdb to the multiplex PCR reads, yields one record per CDR3 protein. The profile shows around 8,100 distinct CDR3 sequences, 35% to 45% of them singletons. Sample: blood. The receptors originated from a human donor in good health. Each CDR3 is given with its conserved first and last residue. The D gene is left open where the match is weak. Size is stated for part of the rows, as once, few or many counts, or as a class when the clone is expanded.

v_gene	j_gene	len	abundance	d_gene	CDR3nt	CDR3aa
TRBV12-3/TRBV12-4	TRBJ2-1	15	.	.	TGTGCCAGCAGTCCGGGTGCGGACTCCTACAATGAGCAGTTCTTC	CASSPGADSYNEQFF
TRBV21-1	TRBJ2-2	13	.	.	TGTGCCAGCAGCAAAGGGGAAGGCGGGGAGCTGTTTTTT	CASSKGEGGELFF
TRBV7-6	TRBJ2-1	16	.	TRBD2	TGTGCCAGCAGCTTAGTTACTAGCGGGGTCAACAGCGAGCAGTTCTTC	CASSLVTSGVNSEQFF
TRBV7-2	TRBJ2-5	14	.	TRBD2	TGTGCCAGCAGCTTAACGGGGGGGGAGGAGACCCAGTACTTC	CASSLTGGEETQYF
TRBV27	TRBJ2-7	14	few	.	TGTGCCAGCACCCCAGGGGGGATGAGCTACGAGCAGTACTTC	CASTPGGMSYEQYF
TRBV15	TRBJ2-1	14	.	TRBD1	TGTGCCACCAGCCGGGACAGAGGCTACAATGAGCAGTTCTTC	CATSRDRGYNEQFF
TRBV19	TRBJ1-5	16	.	TRBD1	TGTGCCAGTAGTTTTACAGGGGTAGGTAGCAATCAGCCCCAGCATTTT	CASSFTGVGSNQPQHF
TRBV29-1	TRBJ1-3	13	few	.	TGCAGCGTTGAATGGGGGCCTGGAAACACCATATATTTT	CSVEWGPGNTIYF
TRBV4-1	TRBJ1-2	15	.	.	TGCGCCAGCAGCCAAGTTCCGGGGAACAACTATGGCTACACCTTC	CASSQVPGNNYGYTF
TRBV6-5	TRBJ2-7	16	few	TRBD1	TGTGCCAGCAGTTACCTTAGCCCAGGGGGTGGCAACGAGCAGTACTTC	CASSYLSPGGGNEQYF
TRBV7-2	TRBJ2-7	14	.	.	TGTGCCAGCAGCCGATCAGGGAGCTCCTACGAGCAGTACTTC	CASSRSGSSYEQYF
TRBV11-2	TRBJ1-5	15	few	.	TGTGCCAGCAGCTCGACAGAGGGGGGCAATCAGCCCCAGCATTTT	CASSSTEGGNQPQHF
TRBV11-3	TRBJ1-4	13	.	.	TGTGCCAGCAGCTTTTGGGCAGGGGAGGGACTGTTTTTT	CASSFWAGEGLFF
TRBV29-1	TRBJ2-5	15	.	.	TGCAGCGTTGAAGATCAGGGCCAGGTGGGAGAGACCCAGTACTTC	CSVEDQGQVGETQYF
TRBV6-5	TRBJ2-2	16	few	.	TGTGCCAGCAGTTATGTCGGGACAAGTAACACCGGGGAGCTGTTTTTT	CASSYVGTSNTGELFF
TRBV12-3/TRBV12-4	TRBJ2-7	16	.	TRBD1	TGTGCCAGCAGCTTAGAGGGTTTGGTAGGGGGCCACGAGCAGTACTTC	CASSLEGLVGGHEQYF
TRBV27	TRBJ2-5	13	.	.	TGTGCCAGCAGTCCAACAGGTCCCGAGACCCAGTACTTC	CASSPTGPETQYF
TRBV2	TRBJ1-5	11	.	.	TGTGCCAGCAGTCTTCAGGGGCCCCAGCATTTT	CASSLQGPQHF
TRBV20-1	TRBJ2-5	12	few	.	TGCAGTGCTAGTCCCCAGACAGAGACCCAGTACTTC	CSASPQTETQYF
TRBV7-3	TRBJ2-3	16	few	TRBD2	TGTGCCAGCAGCCCCGAGCTAGCGGGACGTACAAAGACGCAGTATTTT	CASSPELAGRTKTQYF
TRBV4-2	TRBJ2-7	16	.	.	TGCGCCAGCAGCCTTATAAAGAGAGAAGGGGGGCACGAGCAGTACTTC	CASSLIKREGGHEQYF
TRBV4-1	TRBJ2-4	19	few	.	TGCGCCAGCAGCCAACCCAATTCGGACAGCGCCCTAGCCAAAAACATTCAGTACTTC	CASSQPNSDSALAKNIQYF
TRBV29-1	TRBJ2-3	13	.	.	TGCAGCGCCGGGGTACTGTTCACAGATACGCAGTATTTT	CSAGVLFTDTQYF
TRBV12-3/TRBV12-4	TRBJ1-3	14	.	.	TGTGCCAGCAGTTTAGTTGCGGACGGAAACACCATATATTTT	CASSLVADGNTIYF
TRBV7-2	TRBJ1-2	14	.	TRBD1	TGTGCCAGCAGCTATACAGGGGCCTACTATGGCTACACCTTC	CASSYTGAYYGYTF
TRBV6-2/TRBV6-3	TRBJ2-1	12	.	.	TGTGCCAGCAGCCGGGATCGAAATGAGCAGTTCTTC	CASSRDRNEQFF
TRBV20-1	TRBJ1-2	14	few	.	TGCAGTGCAGAAGGACCGCTCGCTAACTATGGCTACACCTTC	CSAEGPLANYGYTF
TRBV12-3/TRBV12-4	TRBJ1-6	16	.	.	TGTGCCAGCAGTTTAGGGGCCCAGGGTGGCGATTCACCCCTCCACTTT	CASSLGAQGGDSPLHF
TRBV7-6	TRBJ2-1	15	.	.	TGTGCCAGCAGCGCCCGACGGACGGGGGCGAATGAGCAGTTCTTC	CASSARRTGANEQFF
TRBV29-1	TRBJ1-1	15	few	TRBD1	TGCAGCGTTGAATTCGGGACAGGGGTGAACACTGAAGCTTTCTTT	CSVEFGTGVNTEAFF
TRBV4-2	TRBJ1-6	14	few	.	TGTGCCAGCAGCCAAGATACAGGGAATTCACCCCTCCACTTT	CASSQDTGNSPLHF
TRBV20-1	TRBJ1-1	18	.	TRBD1	TGCAGTGCTACTGCCGGGACAGGGGTCATCCTCATGAACACTGAAGCTTTCTTT	CSATAGTGVILMNTEAFF
TRBV7-9	TRBJ1-2	14	few	.	TGTGCCAGCAGCTCCTGGGGGGGGAACTATGGCTACACCTTC	CASSSWGGNYGYTF
TRBV20-1	TRBJ1-1	14	few	.	TGCAGTGCTAGGACCGGGACCGGGAACACTGAAGCTTTCTTT	CSARTGTGNTEAFF
TRBV7-2	TRBJ1-2	13	once	.	TGTGCCAGCAGCCAAGGGGGGAACTATGGCTACACCTTC	CASSQGGNYGYTF
TRBV6-5	TRBJ2-5	13	few	.	TGTGCCAGCAGTCCCGGGGTCCAAGAGACCCAGTACTTC	CASSPGVQETQYF
TRBV6-4	TRBJ2-3	15	.	TRBD2	TGTGCCAGCAGTGCTAGCGGGGGGGCGGCAGATACGCAGTATTTT	CASSASGGAADTQYF
TRBV19	TRBJ1-4	16	few	TRBD1	TGTGCCAGTAGTACAACCTCTGGGACAGCGAATGAAAAACTGTTTTTT	CASSTTSGTANEKLFF
TRBV7-3	TRBJ2-1	12	.	.	TGTGCCAGCAGCACTACAGGGACCCCGCAGTTCTTC	CASSTTGTPQFF
TRBV29-1	TRBJ1-4	12	.	.	TGCAGCGTGAGGGGGGGTCGTGAAAAACTGTTTTTT	CSVRGGREKLFF
TRBV7-2	TRBJ1-1	19	.	.	TGTGCCAGCAGCTTCAACAGGGTAGGATCCAAAGGGAAGAACACTGAAGCTTTCTTT	CASSFNRVGSKGKNTEAFF
TRBV27	TRBJ2-5	13	.	.	TGTGCCAGCAGTCCTAGTTCTCCAGAGACCCAGTACTTC	CASSPSSPETQYF
TRBV12-3/TRBV12-4	TRBJ2-2	15	few	.	TGTGCCAGCAGCCGTGACACGTACAACACCGGGGAGCTGTTTTTT	CASSRDTYNTGELFF
TRBV20-1	TRBJ2-7	14	few	.	TGCAGTGCTAGAGGGGGGAGTGGAGGCTACGAGCAGTACTTC	CSARGGSGGYEQYF
TRBV6-4	TRBJ2-1	15	.	.	TGTGCCAGCAGTGAAGGCGGACTCTCCTACAATGAGCAGTTCTTC	CASSEGGLSYNEQFF
TRBV29-1	TRBJ1-2	14	medium-sized	TRBD1	TGCAGCGCTGATCCGGGACAGGGACGCTCTGGCTACACCTTC	CSADPGQGRSGYTF
TRBV6-5	TRBJ1-2	18	.	TRBD1	TGTGCCAGCAGTTACCGCCTCCATGGACAGGGGCGATCGGGGGGCTACACCTTC	CASSYRLHGQGRSGGYTF
TRBV6-4	TRBJ2-1	14	.	.	TGTGCCAGCAGCCCTAGGGACTTATACAATGAGCAGTTCTTC	CASSPRDLYNEQFF
TRBV6-2/TRBV6-3	TRBJ1-1	13	.	TRBD1	TGTGCCAGCAGTGGGACAGAGAACACTGAAGCTTTCTTT	CASSGTENTEAFF
TRBV12-3/TRBV12-4	TRBJ1-4	13	few	.	TGTGCCAGCAGTTCCTCTAATGGGGAAAAACTGTTTTTT	CASSSSNGEKLFF